These T cell receptor beta chains were read from a single sample in a study of blood T cell repertoires in COVID-19. Using immunoSEQ multiplex PCR, the repertoire was profiled, and TCRdb retains in-frame clones only, with some absent. Of over 90,000 clones in the sample, around 84% are singletons; the top ten hold 2.5% to 3.5%. Sequenced input: peripheral blood. The receptor set was obtained from a man aged 45-65 years with active or convalescent COVID-19. Both conserved end residues are part of each CDR3. D genes are given only for firm matches. Size tells how often a clone was seen (once, few, many) or the class of an expanded clone, and some rows leave it out.

>TRBD1|TRBV10-3|TRBJ2-3|NA
TGTGCCATCAGAGATCGAACAGGGGGCGGTGGTACAGATACGCAGTATTTT
CAIRDRTGGGGTDTQYF
>TRBD1|TRBV4-3|TRBJ2-7|NA
TGCGCCAGCAGCCGGGACAGGGGCTACGAGCAGTACTTC
CASSRDRGYEQYF
>NA|TRBV4-2|TRBJ1-1|NA
TGTGCCAGCAGCCAGGTTGGCAGCGACACTGAAGCTTTCTTT
CASSQVGSDTEAFF
>NA|TRBV6-4|TRBJ2-5|NA
TGTGCCAGCAGTAGACAGGAGCAAGAGACCCAGTACTTC
CASSRQEQETQYF
>TRBD2|TRBV5-1|TRBJ2-5|NA
TGCGCCAGCAGCGCAACCGGGACTAGCGGGGTGTGGACCCAGTACTTC
CASSATGTSGVWTQYF
>NA|TRBV24-1|TRBJ1-2|NA
TGTGCCACCAGTGACGTAAACAGGGACGCGGGCTACACCTTC
CATSDVNRDAGYTF
>NA|TRBV18|TRBJ2-2|few
TGTGCCAGCTCACCACCTATTTCAGGGATCGGCGGGGAGCTGTTTTTT
CASSPPISGIGGELFF
>NA|TRBV3-1/TRBV3-2|TRBJ2-2|NA
TGTGCCAGCGGGAATAGGCGGGGAAACACCGGGGAGCTGTTTTTT
CASGNRRGNTGELFF
>TRBD1|TRBV2|TRBJ1-3|NA
TGTGCCAGCAGCCCCCGGGACAGGATACTGTCGGCTGGAAACACCATATATTTT
CASSPRDRILSAGNTIYF
>TRBD2|TRBV7-6|TRBJ2-2|NA
TGTGCCAGCAGCAACAGTCCCCCCGGGACTAGCGGTGCCATGTCGGGCACCGGGGAGCTGTTTTTT
CASSNSPPGTSGAMSGTGELFF
>TRBD1|TRBV28|TRBJ1-2|NA
TGTGCCAGCAGTTTGACAGGGCACTCCAACTATGGCTACACCTTC
CASSLTGHSNYGYTF
>TRBD1|TRBV9|TRBJ1-4|NA
TGTGCCAGCAGCCTTGGCCCAGGGACAGGGGGCGCAGGCGCTAATGAAAAACTGTTTTTT
CASSLGPGTGGAGANEKLFF
>NA|TRBV4-3|TRBJ2-5|NA
TGCGCCAGCAGCCAAGATATGGAGACCCAGTACTTC
CASSQDMETQYF
>NA|TRBV7-8|TRBJ1-4|few
TGTGCCAGCAGCCCCCCCGAGGGCCGGGAAAAACTGTTTTTT
CASSPPEGREKLFF
>NA|TRBV6-5|TRBJ1-1|once
TGTGCCAGCATACTATCCCCGGGACACCCTGAAGCTTTCTTT
CASILSPGHPEAFF
>NA|TRBV5-8|TRBJ2-3|NA
TGTGCCAGCAGCTTGGATCTGAGGACAGATACGCAGTATTTT
CASSLDLRTDTQYF
>NA|TRBV14|TRBJ2-1|NA
TGTGCCAGCAGCCAGGCGGGGATCCACAATGAGCAGTTCTTC
CASSQAGIHNEQFF
>TRBD2|TRBV10-3|TRBJ2-7|once
TGTGCCATCGGGGGAACTAGCGGGGCCCAATACGAGCAGTACTTC
CAIGGTSGAQYEQYF
>TRBD2|TRBV19|TRBJ2-1|NA
TGTGCCAGTAGTCCGCTTGATGGACTAGCGGGGGCCCCTCGTTACTCCTACAATGAGCAGTTCTTC
CASSPLDGLAGAPRYSYNEQFF
>NA|TRBV7-9|TRBJ2-3|NA
TGTGCCAGCAGTTTGATGGCTAGAACGCAGTATTTT
CASSLMARTQYF
>NA|TRBV2|TRBJ2-2|NA
TGTGCCAGCAGGCTACAGGGGGGGGACACCGGGGAGCTGTTTTTT
CASRLQGGDTGELFF
>TRBD1|TRBV29-1|TRBJ2-7|NA
TGCAGCGTTGAAGTACAGGGGAAAAACGAGCAGTACTTC
CSVEVQGKNEQYF
>NA|TRBV2|TRBJ2-1|NA
TGTGCCAGCAGTCCTCTGGGGGGTTCCTACAATGAGCAGTTCTTC
CASSPLGGSYNEQFF
>TRBD2|TRBV5-1|TRBJ2-1|NA
TGCGCCAGCAGCTCTAGCGGGGGCCTTTACAATGAGCAGTTCTTC
CASSSSGGLYNEQFF
>TRBD1|TRBV28|TRBJ1-5|NA
TGTGCCAGCAGTTTATTAACCTACAGGGGGCCACTCCCCCAGCATTTT
CASSLLTYRGPLPQHF
>NA|TRBV30|TRBJ2-7|NA
TGTGCCTGGACCAGGGGAAGGTACGAGCAGTACTTC
CAWTRGRYEQYF
>TRBD1|TRBV2|TRBJ1-2|NA
TGTGCCAGCAGTCGGGGACAGAGGTATGGCTACACCTTC
CASSRGQRYGYTF
>NA|TRBV6-5|TRBJ1-3|once
TGTGCCAGCGGACCGGGACAAGGACCGACTCGGATATATTTT
CASGPGQGPTRIYF
>TRBD2|TRBV29-1|TRBJ2-5|NA
TGCAGCGTTAGTGGGGATAGCGGGGTCCCAGAGACCCAGTACTTC
CSVSGDSGVPETQYF
>TRBD1|TRBV7-8|TRBJ1-2|once
TGTGCCAGCAGCAGCGGACAGGGGTTGGCCTATGGCTACACCTTC
CASSSGQGLAYGYTF
>TRBD1|TRBV4-1|TRBJ1-2|NA
TGCGCCAGCAGCCAAACAGGGGGGTTTAACTATGGCTACACCTTC
CASSQTGGFNYGYTF
>TRBD1|TRBV5-1|TRBJ1-6|NA
TGCGCCAGCAGCTTAAGCCTGGGACAGGGGACGAATTCACCCCTCCACTTT
CASSLSLGQGTNSPLHF
>NA|TRBV18|TRBJ1-1|NA
TGTGCCAGCTCACCACCGTCACAGAAGAACACTGAAGCTTTCTTT
CASSPPSQKNTEAFF
>NA|TRBV12-3/TRBV12-4|TRBJ1-2|NA
TGTGCCAGCAGACCACAGGGAGTAGGTGGCTACACCTTC
CASRPQGVGGYTF
>NA|TRBV5-4|TRBJ1-2|NA
TGTGCCAGCAGCCATGGACAGACTGGCTACACCTTC
CASSHGQTGYTF
>TRBD1|TRBV18|TRBJ1-3|NA
TGTGCCAGCTCACCCGGGACAGGGCCTGGAAACACCATATATTTT
CASSPGTGPGNTIYF
>TRBD1|TRBV4-1|TRBJ2-7|NA
TGCGCCAGCAGCCCCGGGACAGGGGCCTACGAGCAGTACTTC
CASSPGTGAYEQYF
>TRBD1|TRBV13|TRBJ1-6|few
TGTGCCAGCAGCCTCGACAGGGATTCACCCCTCCACTTT
CASSLDRDSPLHF
>TRBD1|TRBV7-2|TRBJ2-2|NA
TGTGCCAGCAGCAAAAATCCAGGGGGAAACACCGGGGAGCTGTTTTTT
CASSKNPGGNTGELFF
>NA|TRBV6-5|TRBJ2-3|NA
TGTGCCAGCAGTTACTCGACAGGGAGGACAGATACGCAGTATTTT
CASSYSTGRTDTQYF
>TRBD1|TRBV3-1/TRBV3-2|TRBJ2-7|once
TGTGCCAGCAGCCAGGACAGGTTCTACGAGCAGTACTTC
CASSQDRFYEQYF
>TRBD2|TRBV4-2|TRBJ2-1|NA
TGTGCCAGCAGCCAACTTGCTAGCGGACCTACAAAATCCTACAATGAGCAGTTCTTC
CASSQLASGPTKSYNEQFF
>NA|TRBV6-2/TRBV6-3|TRBJ2-3|NA
TGTGCCAGCAGTTACAGGCAGGGGGGTAGGGCAGATACGCAGTATTTT
CASSYRQGGRADTQYF
>NA|TRBV10-3|TRBJ1-3|NA
TGTGCCATCTTCCAGGGACAAGGAAACACCATATATTTT
CAIFQGQGNTIYF
>NA|TRBV5-1|TRBJ2-3|NA
TGCGCCAGCAGCTTCCAGGGACTCCCCAGGTATTTT
CASSFQGLPRYF
>TRBD2|TRBV2|TRBJ2-2|once
TGTGCCAGCAGAGGGACTAGCGCCACCGGGGAGCTGTTTTTT
CASRGTSATGELFF
>NA|TRBV7-8|TRBJ1-1|few
TGTGCCAGCAGCTTAGTTGGGCTTGTCGGGATGAACACTGAAGCTTTCTTT
CASSLVGLVGMNTEAFF
>TRBD1|TRBV2|TRBJ1-1|NA
TGTGCCAGCGGAGGGGGCGGAATCACTGAAGCTTTCTTT
CASGGGGITEAFF
>NA|TRBV29-1|TRBJ2-1|NA
TGCAGCGCCCGGACAGAGGGCAATGAGCAGTTCTTC
CSARTEGNEQFF
>NA|TRBV7-2|TRBJ2-7|NA
TGTGCCAGCAGCCTCCGAAGGGGGGGGGATTACGAGCAGTACTTC
CASSLRRGGDYEQYF
>NA|TRBV13|TRBJ2-7|NA
TGTGCCAGCAGCTTAGGACGGGATGGGGTCTACGAGCAGTACTTC
CASSLGRDGVYEQYF
>NA|TRBV7-9|TRBJ1-4|NA
TGTGCCAGCAGCATGGCATCTGAAAAACTGTTTTTT
CASSMASEKLFF
>TRBD1|TRBV2|TRBJ1-2|NA
TGTGCCAGCAGTGGGGGACAGGGGAACTATGGCTACACCTTC
CASSGGQGNYGYTF
>TRBD2|TRBV7-9|TRBJ2-3|NA
TGTGCCAGCAGCCCCGGGGAGGGCGGGAGGACAGATACGCAGTATTTT
CASSPGEGGRTDTQYF
>NA|TRBV7-5|TRBJ1-5|once
TGTGTCAGAAGCTTAGAAATAGCGGGCACCTCTAGCAATCAGCCCCAGCATTTT
CVRSLEIAGTSSNQPQHF